The 5 T cell receptor beta chains presented below share a single source sample, sequenced in a study of blood T cell repertoires in COVID-19. Sequenced by immunoSEQ multiplex PCR; TCRdb stores in-frame clones only, minus some. Of around 28,000 clones in the sample, about 80% were seen once. Sequenced: peripheral blood. All receptors come from a man between 65 and 80 years old with acute or convalescent COVID-19.

The chain joins TRBV5-1 to TRBJ1-6, with D possibly being TRBD1 (5 bases). CDR1 SGHRS and CDR2 YFSETQ come from the germline V gene. V was cut by 4 bases and J by 1 base, with 9 bases left in between. The CDR3 is made up of 15 amino acids. DNA for the CDR3: TGCGCCAGCAGCCAGGAGGGGTCCTATAATTCACCCCTCCACTTT. Translation: CASSQEGSYNSPLHF.

The chain combines TRBV7-8 with TRBJ2-3, with 7 nucleotides matching TRBD2. Trimming at V came to 3 bases and at J to 0 bases, leaving 9 bases not matched to a gene. The length of the CDR3 is 17 residues. Germline values: CDR1 SGHVS, CDR2 FQNEAQ. CDR3 amino acids: CASSFLTSFTSTDTQYF. The CDR3 DNA reads TGTGCCAGCAGCTTCCTGACTAGCTTCACTAGCACAGATACGCAGTATTTT. The full variable domain, completed using reference TRBV7-8 and TRBJ2-3, is GAGVSQSPRYKVAKRGQDVALRCDPISGHVSLFWYQQALGQGPEFLTYFQNEAQLDKSGLPSDRFFAERPEGSVSTLKIQRTQQEDSAVYLCASSFLTSFTSTDTQYFGPGTRLTVL.

This clone was detected a few times. V usage is TRBV3-1 (or the pseudogene TRBV3-2) and J usage is TRBJ2-1; the match to TRBD2 covers 7 bases. Trimming removed 8 bases from V and 4 bases from J; junction bases left unmatched: 5. Germline V gene lookup returns CDR1 LGHDT and CDR2 YNNKEL (reference sequence). CDR3 length equals 13 residues. The CDR3 sequence: CASRTSVYNEQFF. CDR3 in DNA: TGTGCCAGCCGAACTAGCGTGTACAATGAGCAGTTCTTC.

The rearrangement uses TRBV19 and TRBJ1-1; D uncertain. The V end lost 7 bases, the J end lost 5 bases, and 23 bases lay between the germline ends. CDR1 LNHDA and CDR2 SQIVND come from the germline V gene (reference sequence). The CDR3 extends over 16 amino acids. CDR3 sequence (DNA): TGTGCCAGTAAGCCCTCTACCGCGCGGGGAGAAACTGAAGCTTTCTTT. Amino acids: CASKPSTARGETEAFF.

Points on this clone: The same CDR3 also results from other DNA sequences found in this sample. The chain links TRBV5-4 to TRBJ2-6; perhaps TRBD2 as D (6 bases). The length of the CDR3 is 15 residues. Per germline, CDR1 SGHNT and CDR2 YYREEE (reference sequence). Trimming stripped 5 bases from V and 4 bases from J, with 13 bases between. The CDR3: CASSWRGPGANVLTF. CDR3 sequence (DNA): TGTGCCAGCAGTTGGAGGGGACCAGGGGCCAACGTCCTGACTTTC.